Below are 4 T cell receptor beta chains sequenced from a single sample in a study of CD8 T cells in ankylosing spondylitis. TCRdb re-called the 5' RACE reads through MiXCR, storing one row per CDR3 protein. The table records 200,000 to 300,000 distinct CDR3 sequences, over 9.5% of them present only once. The sample was blood, either unsorted or a sorted T cell fraction (not recorded which). These receptor sequences come from a male donor with ankylosing spondylitis or in good health (not recorded which).

This clonotype occurred many times. The J gene is TRBJ2-1, the V gene TRBV5-1; 9 bases fit TRBD1. The CDR3 is 15 residues long. Trimming at V came to 4 bases and at J to 8 bases, leaving 10 bases not matched to a gene. CDR1 is SGHRS and CDR2 is YFSETQ in the germline V gene. CDR3 loop: CASSPHRGRWDEQFF. CDR3 sequence (DNA): TGCGCCAGCAGCCCACACAGGGGGCGCTGGGATGAGCAGTTCTTC.

This clonotype has a count of ten or more. This chain connects TRBV28 to TRBJ1-5; possibly TRBD1 for D (6 bases). The CDR3 has 15 residues. The germline CDR1 and CDR2 sequences are MDHEN and SYDVKM. Trimming pared 5 bases from V and 0 bases from J, leaving 11 bases between. In nucleotides, the CDR3 is TGTGCCAGCAGTCAGGGGCGGGCTAGCAATCAGCCCCAGCATTTT. As protein: CASSQGRASNQPQHF.

The sample holds many counts of this clonotype. The genes are TRBV5-1 and TRBJ2-5; no clear D gene. V dropped 4 bases and J dropped 5 bases, with 12 bases sitting between them. The germline V gene encodes CDR1 SGHRS and CDR2 YFSETQ. The CDR3 loop spans 13 amino acids. CDR3 sequence (DNA): TGCGCCAGCAGCCGAACCTGGATGGAGACCCAGTACTTC. Protein sequence: CASSRTWMETQYF.

V and J are TRBV5-6 and TRBJ2-7; possibly TRBD1 or TRBD2 for D (5 bases each). Germline V lookup: CDR1 SGHDT, CDR2 YYEEEE. V was trimmed by 3 bases and J by 3 bases, leaving 13 bases between them. The CDR3 has 14 amino acids. The CDR3 region has the DNA TGTGCCAGCAGCTCGAGGGACCGAGGCTACGAGCAGTACTTC. Its protein product is CASSSRDRGYEQYF.